This is a list of T cell receptor beta chains from one sample in a study of cytomegalovirus exposure and HLA in healthy donors. Sequenced by immunoSEQ multiplex PCR; TCRdb stores in-frame clones only, minus some. The data contain about 140,000 clones, 73% of them seen just once; the ten biggest clones take up 13% to 15%. The specimen sequenced was PBMCs. These TCRs come from a human donor in good health. Each CDR3 is given with its conserved first and last residue. Fields, in order: V gene, J gene, D gene, clone size, CDR3 DNA, CDR3 protein. The D gene is left open where the match is weak. Clone size is stated in some rows and not others, as once, few, many or a class when expanded.

>TRBV21-1|TRBJ1-1|-|-
TGTGCCAGCCCCGATCGGACAGGGGAGACTGAAGCTTTCTTT
CASPDRTGETEAFF
>TRBV7-2|TRBJ1-6|TRBD1|-
TGTGCCAGCAGCCCGGGACAGAAGGAAAGCTCACCCCTCCACTTT
CASSPGQKESSPLHF
>TRBV7-2|TRBJ2-1|TRBD2|few
TGTGCCAGCAACGTCCTCTTTAGCGGGGGCTACAATGAGCAGTTCTTC
CASNVLFSGGYNEQFF
>TRBV28|TRBJ2-2|TRBD1|-
TGTGCCAGCAGTTCAGGACAGGGAGGTAACGGGGAGCTGTTTTTT
CASSSGQGGNGELFF
>TRBV4-1|TRBJ2-3|-|-
TGCGCCAGCAGCCTTTTCGTCCCAGATACGCAGTATTTT
CASSLFVPDTQYF
>TRBV15|TRBJ2-1|TRBD2|-
TGTGCCACCAGCAGTCCTCCCTCAGCGGGGGTTAAAAATGAGCAGTTCTTC
CATSSPPSAGVKNEQFF
>TRBV6-6|TRBJ1-6|-|few
TGTGCCAGCAGTTATCGGGAGGCCAAAAATTCACCCCTCCACTTT
CASSYREAKNSPLHF
>TRBV4-1|TRBJ1-1|-|few
TGCGCCAGCAGCCAAGTGGGGGGGGGAAGACGGACTGAAGCTTTCTTT
CASSQVGGGRRTEAFF
>TRBV19|TRBJ2-1|TRBD2|-
TGTGCCAGTAGTTTCCCAACACCCGGGACTAGCTACAATGAGCAGTTCTTC
CASSFPTPGTSYNEQFF
>TRBV27|TRBJ2-7|TRBD2|-
TGTGCCAGCATTATTTCTAGCGGATTTGACCACGAGCAGTACTTC
CASIISSGFDHEQYF
>TRBV18|TRBJ2-7|TRBD2|-
TGTGCCAGCTCACCAAGAACTAGCGGGAGCTCCTACGAGCAGTACTTC
CASSPRTSGSSYEQYF
>TRBV18|TRBJ2-7|-|-
TGTGCCAGCTCACCCTATACAGGGTTTAGCTCCTACGAGCAGTACTTC
CASSPYTGFSSYEQYF
>TRBV4-1|TRBJ2-2|-|few
TGCGCCAGCAGCCAAGAACTGAGGGGGGAGCTGTTTTTT
CASSQELRGELFF
>TRBV15|TRBJ2-2|-|-
TGTGCCACCAGCAGAGATCGGGGTAACACCGGGGAGCTGTTTTTT
CATSRDRGNTGELFF
>TRBV11-3|TRBJ2-7|-|-
TGTGCCAGCAGCTCCAGGGAAGGCGAGCAGTACTTC
CASSSREGEQYF
>TRBV11-3|TRBJ1-1|TRBD1|-
TGTGCCAGCAGCGACACAGGGGGGGGCACTGAAGCTTTCTTT
CASSDTGGGTEAFF
>TRBV6-5|TRBJ2-7|TRBD1|few
TGTGCCAGCAGCTCCACGGACAGGGGTTCCTACGAGCAGTACTTC
CASSSTDRGSYEQYF
>TRBV5-5|TRBJ2-5|TRBD1|-
TGTGCCAGCAGCTTATGGACAGGCGTACGGCAAGAGACCCAGTACTTC
CASSLWTGVRQETQYF
>TRBV7-3|TRBJ2-3|TRBD2|-
TGTGCCAGCAGCTCACTAGCGGAGTCCACAGATACGCAGTATTTT
CASSSLAESTDTQYF
>TRBV11-2|TRBJ1-1|-|-
TGTGCCAGCAGCTTCCTTAGGGGCCCATACACTGAAGCTTTCTTT
CASSFLRGPYTEAFF
>TRBV4-2|TRBJ2-1|TRBD2|few
TGTGCCAGCAGTTGGCGGGGGGCTTACAATGAGCAGTTCTTC
CASSWRGAYNEQFF
>TRBV7-8|TRBJ2-3|TRBD1|-
TGTGCCATACAGGACAGGGGGGAGGATACGCAGTATTTT
CAIQDRGEDTQYF
>TRBV10-3|TRBJ2-3|-|-
TGTGCCATCAGTGATGTCGGTTATACGCAGTATTTT
CAISDVGYTQYF
>TRBV7-9|TRBJ1-2|TRBD1|-
TGTGCCAGCAGCTTAGCAGGACAGGGGGCGTATGGCTACACCTTC
CASSLAGQGAYGYTF
>TRBV28|TRBJ2-4|-|-
TGTGCCAGCAGTTTTTCCGGTAACAAAAACATTCAGTACTTC
CASSFSGNKNIQYF
>TRBV21-1|TRBJ2-1|-|-
TGTGCCAGCAGCAATAGCGGGGCCTACAATGAGCAGTTCTTC
CASSNSGAYNEQFF
>TRBV12-5|TRBJ2-2|-|-
TGTGCTAGTGGCTCCCGAAGGGGCGGGGAGCTGTTTTTT
CASGSRRGGELFF
>TRBV30|TRBJ2-7|TRBD1|-
TGTGCCTGGAGTGGACAGGGGACCCCCCGCTACGAGCAGTACTTC
CAWSGQGTPRYEQYF
>TRBV6-5|TRBJ1-2|-|-
TGTGCCAGCACCAAGGGAGGTGGCTACACCTTC
CASTKGGGYTF
>TRBV28|TRBJ2-6|-|-
TGTGCCAGCAGGTGGACAGAAGACTCTGGGGCCAACGTCCTGACTTTC
CASRWTEDSGANVLTF
>TRBV4-1|TRBJ2-3|TRBD2|-
TGCGCCAGCAGCCTCGGACTAGCCCCCACAGATACGCAGTATTTT
CASSLGLAPTDTQYF
>TRBV7-9|TRBJ2-7|-|-
TGTGCCAGCAGCTCGGCGGATTACTACGAGCAGTACTTC
CASSSADYYEQYF
>TRBV27|TRBJ2-3|TRBD2|few
TGTGCCAGTTCAGCGGGGGGGACAGATACGCAGTATTTT
CASSAGGTDTQYF
>TRBV9|TRBJ2-7|-|-
TGTGCCAGCAGCTCCATGGAGGGCGAGCAGTACTTC
CASSSMEGEQYF
>TRBV6-6|TRBJ2-7|TRBD2|-
TGTGCCAGCAGTTACTCGGTAGCGGGAAACTACGAGCAGTACTTC
CASSYSVAGNYEQYF
>TRBV5-8|TRBJ2-5|-|-
TGTGCCAGCAGCTTGACAGGCTCCGGGACCCAGTACTTC
CASSLTGSGTQYF
>TRBV28|TRBJ2-2|TRBD1|-
TGTGCCAGCAGTTCCCCGGGACAGGGCGCCACCGGGGAGCTGTTTTTT
CASSSPGQGATGELFF
>TRBV6-5|TRBJ1-3|-|once
TGTGCCAGCAGTCTTACAGGGTCAGGAAACACCATATATTTT
CASSLTGSGNTIYF
>TRBV19|TRBJ2-2|-|few
TGTGCCAGTAGTATAGGCGAGGACAGTTCGAACACCGGGGAGCTGTTTTTT
CASSIGEDSSNTGELFF
>TRBV4-1|TRBJ2-7|TRBD1|once
TGCGCCAGCAGCCACCGGGACAGCATAACCTACGAGCAGTACTTC
CASSHRDSITYEQYF
>TRBV7-2|TRBJ2-7|TRBD2|-
TGTGCCAGCAGCTTGACTAGCGGGGGAGAAGTATCCTACGAGCAGTACTTC
CASSLTSGGEVSYEQYF
>TRBV5-4|TRBJ2-3|-|-
TGTGCCAGCAGCTCCGAGGATAGACAGGGCACAGATACGCAGTATTTT
CASSSEDRQGTDTQYF
>TRBV11-3|TRBJ1-1|-|-
TGTGCCAGCAGCCTTGTTGTGGGAGTGGGGGCCCGGACTGAAGCTTTCTTT
CASSLVVGVGARTEAFF
>TRBV27|TRBJ2-3|-|-
TGTGCCAGCAGTTTAGGGGGGAGCACAGATACGCAGTATTTT
CASSLGGSTDTQYF
>TRBV2|TRBJ2-3|TRBD1|once
TGTGCCAGCAGTCGGTCTACGGGACAGAGCACAGATACGCAGTATTTT
CASSRSTGQSTDTQYF
>TRBV5-1|TRBJ2-1|-|-
TGCGCCAGCAGCTCCCCCCCGGGGGGCGTAGACAATGAGCAGTTCTTC
CASSSPPGGVDNEQFF
>TRBV27|TRBJ2-7|TRBD2|-
TGTGCCAGCAGTTCCTCTCCGGGAGGGCCCCACGAGCAGTACTTC
CASSSSPGGPHEQYF
>TRBV29-1|TRBJ2-3|-|few
TGCAGCGTTGACTTGCCCTTGAGCGCAGATACGCAGTATTTT
CSVDLPLSADTQYF
>TRBV21-1|TRBJ2-3|-|few
TGTGCCAGCAGCAAAGTGCTCCGGGACAGACAGTATTTT
CASSKVLRDRQYF
>TRBV15|TRBJ2-7|-|-
TGTGCCACCAGCAGAGATACAAACTACGAGCAGTACTTC
CATSRDTNYEQYF
>TRBV18|TRBJ1-2|-|few
TGTGCCAGCTCCCCCCGGGGGGGGACCTATGGCTACACCTTC
CASSPRGGTYGYTF
>TRBV11-3|TRBJ2-3|-|-
TGTGCCAGCAGCTCACGACTTAAAAGCACAGATACGCAGTATTTT
CASSSRLKSTDTQYF
>TRBV2|TRBJ2-2|TRBD2|-
TGTGCCAGTCTTCTTAGCGGGAGACAGACCGGGGAGCTGTTTTTT
CASLLSGRQTGELFF
>TRBV2|TRBJ2-1|TRBD2|-
TGTGCCAGCAGTGCCGGGACTAGCATTAGGGTTGAGCAGTTCTTC
CASSAGTSIRVEQFF
>TRBV29-1|TRBJ2-5|-|-
TGCAGCGTTGTTGAGGGAATAGAGACCCAGTACTTC
CSVVEGIETQYF